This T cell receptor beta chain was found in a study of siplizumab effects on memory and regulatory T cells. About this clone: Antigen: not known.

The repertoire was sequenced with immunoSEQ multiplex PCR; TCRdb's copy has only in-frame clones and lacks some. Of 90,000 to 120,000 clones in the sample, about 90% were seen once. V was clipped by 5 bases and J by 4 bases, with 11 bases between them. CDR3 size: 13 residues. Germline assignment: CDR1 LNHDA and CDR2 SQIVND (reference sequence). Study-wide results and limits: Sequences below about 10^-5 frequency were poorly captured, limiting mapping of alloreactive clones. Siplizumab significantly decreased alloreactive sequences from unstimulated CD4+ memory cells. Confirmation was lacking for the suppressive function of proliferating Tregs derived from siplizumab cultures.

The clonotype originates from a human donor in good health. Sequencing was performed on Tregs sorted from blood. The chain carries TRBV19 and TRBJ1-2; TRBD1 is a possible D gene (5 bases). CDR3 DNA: TGTGCCAGTAGTGTGGGACGGACCTATGGCTACACCTTC. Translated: CASSVGRTYGYTF.